Below are 23 T cell receptor beta chains sequenced from a single sample in a study of PD-1 blockade in classical Hodgkin lymphoma. Clones were read by immunoSEQ multiplex PCR, and TCRdb kept only the in-frame ones, dropping some. The table shows about 45,000 clones, with around 72% occurring only once. All patients relapsed after autologous stem cell transplantation, and brentuximab vedotin exposure varied. Sample: peripheral blood mononuclear cells (PBMCs), taken before the second cycle of nivolumab. The receptors originated from a human donor with classical Hodgkin lymphoma.

The CDR3 bases are TGTGCCAGCAGCACGGGACAGCTCACAGATACGCAGTATTTT. Translation: CASSTGQLTDTQYF. The genes are TRBV7-6 and TRBJ2-3; 7 bases align to TRBD1. CDR1 and CDR2 (germline): SGHVS, FNYEAQ. V was pared by 5 bases and J by 2 bases, with 4 bases of the junction left unmatched. CDR3 length: 14 residues.

This chain uses TRBV19 with TRBJ2-6; D call uncertain. V dropped 4 bases and J dropped 0 bases, with 7 bases sitting between them. The CDR3 length is 15 residues. Germline CDR1 and CDR2: LNHDA and SQIVND (reference sequence). CDR3 amino acids: CASSKWLSGANVLTF. The CDR3 nucleotides read TGTGCCAGTAGTAAGTGGCTCTCTGGGGCCAACGTCCTGACTTTC.

The chain employs TRBV7-8 and TRBJ2-1; TRBD1 is a possible D gene (5 bases). The CDR3 runs to 15 residues. Germline V gene data show CDR1 as SGHVS and CDR2 as FQNEAQ. V dropped 1 base and J dropped 8 bases, with 15 bases sitting between them. This chain's CDR3 is CASSLGQGVEDEQFF. In DNA form, the CDR3 reads TGTGCCAGCAGCTTAGGTCAAGGGGTTGAGGATGAGCAGTTCTTC.

This sequence joins TRBV7-9 and TRBJ1-3; perhaps TRBD1 as D (5 bases). This CDR3 comprises 16 residues. CDR1 and CDR2 (germline): SEHNR, FQNEAQ (reference sequence). V was pared by 3 bases and J by 4 bases, with 16 bases between. The CDR3 region is CASSFSGTGDGNTIYF. CDR3 in DNA: TGTGCCAGCAGCTTTTCCGGCACAGGCGACGGAAACACCATATATTTT.

The chain carries TRBV7-9 and TRBJ1-3; D uncertain. CDR1 and CDR2 from the germline V gene are SEHNR and FQNEAQ (reference sequence). The CDR3 runs 12 residues. The germline V and J ends were trimmed by 6 bases and 9 bases, with 12 bases remaining between them. CDR3 region: CASRSVSGTIYF. As DNA, the CDR3 is TGTGCCAGCAGATCCGTTTCGGGCACCATATATTTT.

The chain combines TRBV27 with TRBJ1-1; TRBD1 aligns across 7 bases. Germline CDR1 and CDR2: MNHEY and SMNVEV (reference sequence). The trim removed 4 bases at V and 0 bases at J, leaving 8 bases unmatched. CDR3 length equals 16 residues. The CDR3 nucleotides read TGTGCCAGCAGTTCTTACTACAGGGGCTTGAACACTGAAGCTTTCTTT. It is translated as CASSSYYRGLNTEAFF.

This clone is a singleton in its sample. The chain joins TRBV6-5 to TRBJ2-2; D tentatively fits TRBD1 or TRBD2 (5 bases each). Germline-derived CDR1 and CDR2 are MNHEY and SVGAGI. The CDR3 is 15 amino acids. V shed 0 bases and J shed 6 bases, with 11 bases lying between them. The CDR3 sequence: CASSYSAGTPGELFF. The CDR3 DNA is TGTGCCAGCAGTTACTCGGCAGGGACCCCCGGGGAGCTGTTTTTT.

This clone is medium-sized by share. The chain joins TRBV7-9 to TRBJ2-2; D is unresolved. The CDR3 loop spans 14 amino acids. Trimming shortened V by 2 bases and J by 1 base, and 5 bases separated the two germline ends. Germline values: CDR1 SEHNR, CDR2 FQNEAQ (reference sequence). The CDR3, as DNA: TGTGCCAGCAGCTTAAGATGGAACACCGGGGAGCTGTTTTTT. Translation gives CASSLRWNTGELFF.

The J gene is TRBJ1-2, the V gene TRBV7-6, with D uncertain. Trimming shortened V by 1 base and J by 6 bases, and 6 bases separated the two germline ends. The germline gives CDR1 SGHVS, CDR2 FNYEAQ. This CDR3 region has 12 residues. The CDR3 bases are TGTGCCAGCAGCTTAGGCGGGGATGGCTACACCTTC. Amino acid sequence: CASSLGGDGYTF.

The V call is TRBV5-3, the J call TRBJ1-5; D gene uncertain. TRBV5-3 is assigned to the ORF class and has an uncertain function. CDR3 length: 13 residues. V shed 10 bases and J shed 5 bases, with 16 bases lying between them. CDR3 loop: CAFLTSLDQPQHF. CDR3 in DNA: TGTGCCTTCCTCACTAGCCTTGATCAGCCCCAGCATTTT.

This chain links TRBV11-2 with TRBJ2-1, with 8 bases matching TRBD2. The V gene's germline CDR1 is SGHAT and CDR2 FQNNGV. V trimming: 1 base; J trimming: 4 bases; junction bases outside the gene matches: 6. CDR3 length: 16 residues. DNA for the CDR3: TGTGCCAGCAGCTTAGTACTTGCGGGGGGTTACAATGAGCAGTTCTTC. Its translation: CASSLVLAGGYNEQFF.

This clone has a handful of counts. This chain uses TRBV19 with TRBJ2-6, with D uncertain. The CDR3 sequence is 13 residues long. Germline CDR1 LNHDA, CDR2 SQIVND (reference sequence). Trimming stripped 6 bases from V and 1 base from J, with 4 bases between. CDR3 coding DNA: TGTGCCAGTAGGTATTCTGGGGCCAACGTCCTGACTTTC. Protein product: CASRYSGANVLTF.

This rearrangement joins TRBV7-9 to TRBJ2-1; perhaps TRBD2 as D (5 bases). CDR1 and CDR2 from the germline V gene are SEHNR and FQNEAQ (reference sequence). Trimming stripped 0 bases from V and 10 bases from J, with 16 bases between. The CDR3 is 15 residues long. This CDR3 reads CASSLAGVAPNEQFF. The CDR3 nucleotides are TGTGCCAGCAGCTTAGCGGGAGTCGCCCCCAACGAGCAGTTCTTC.

The rearrangement uses TRBV7-9 and TRBJ1-1; a weak D match, TRBD1 (5 bases). The CDR3 loop spans 14 amino acids. Per the germline V gene, CDR1 is SEHNR and CDR2 is FQNEAQ (reference sequence). V shed 8 bases and J shed 1 base, with 14 bases lying between them. This chain's CDR3 is CASRREGSNTEAFF. The CDR3 bases are TGTGCCAGCCGAAGGGAGGGGTCGAACACTGAAGCTTTCTTT.

This chain links TRBV9 with TRBJ1-2, with D perhaps TRBD1 (6 bases). Per germline, CDR1 SGDLS and CDR2 YYNGEE. Between the trimmed V and J ends, which lost 0 bases and 3 bases, there was a span of 18 bases. The CDR3 extends over 17 amino acids. Here the CDR3 DNA reads TGTGCCAGCAGCGTAGAAGGCAGGGGTATCGGTGACTATGGCTACACCTTC. Translated: CASSVEGRGIGDYGYTF.

This sequence joins TRBV6-5 and TRBJ2-7, with D perhaps matching TRBD1 or TRBD2 (5 bases each). This CDR3 has 14 residues. In germline, CDR1 is MNHEY, CDR2 SVGAGI. V lost 9 bases, J lost 6 bases, and 21 bases lay in between. For the CDR3, the DNA is TGTGCCAGTATAGCCGGGCCCGGGGCCGCCGAGCAGTACTTC. It translates to CASIAGPGAAEQYF.

In its sample, this clone was seen a few times. DNA of the CDR3: TGTGCCAGCAGCCCAGATAGTCAGGAGCAGTACTTC. Its protein product is CASSPDSQEQYF. The chain recombines TRBV7-9 with TRBJ2-7, with unresolved D. The germline CDR1 and CDR2 sequences are SEHNR and FQNEAQ (reference sequence). This CDR3 contains 12 residues. Trimming took 5 bases from V and 7 from J, leaving 12 bases between them.

This clone came up a few times. V usage is TRBV9 and J usage is TRBJ2-3; D is perhaps TRBD2 (6 bases). The CDR3 is 17 residues long. From germline, CDR1 is SGDLS and CDR2 YYNGEE. V was pared by 1 base and J by 2 bases, with 17 bases between. In DNA, the CDR3 is TGTGCCAGCAGCGTAATTGGGGTGGGCGGGATCACAGATACGCAGTATTTT. It is translated as CASSVIGVGGITDTQYF.

Concerning this clone: The junction does not match germline at one end; this may be a read error. This sample includes further DNA sequences coding for the same CDR3. This rearrangement joins TRBV7-8 to TRBJ2-7; possibly TRBD1 or TRBD2 for D (6 bases each). The CDR3 consists of 15 residues. The germline gives CDR1 SGHVS, CDR2 FQNEAQ. The CDR3 nucleotides are TGTGCTAGCAGCTTAGCGGTCTTACAGGGCTACGAGCAGTACTTC. Its protein is CASSLAVLQGYEQYF.

The rearrangement uses TRBV5-5 and TRBJ2-7; D might be TRBD1 or TRBD2, each matching 5 bases. The CDR3 is 12 residues long. Per germline, CDR1 SGHKS and CDR2 YYEKEE (reference sequence). Trimming removed 0 bases from V and 9 bases from J, with 10 bases in between. CDR3 in amino acids: CASSLAGTAQYF. The DNA of the CDR3 is TGTGCCAGCAGCTTGGCCGGGACGGCGCAGTACTTC.

The sample holds one count of this clone. J is TRBJ2-2 and V is TRBV5-6; 7 bases align to TRBD2. Germline V CDR1 and CDR2: SGHDT, YYEEEE. Trimming took 6 bases from V and 3 from J; bases not matched to a gene: 8. The CDR3 is made up of 15 amino acids. Here the CDR3 DNA reads TGTGCCAGCAAACGCGGACTAGTCTACACCGGGGAGCTGTTTTTT. Its protein is CASKRGLVYTGELFF.

This clone has only a few counts. J is TRBJ1-2 and V is TRBV7-2; D is perhaps TRBD1 (5 bases). Trimming shortened V by 1 base and J by 2 bases, and 8 bases separated the two germline ends. Germline V CDR1 and CDR2: SGHTA, FQGNSA. This CDR3 is built from 14 residues. CDR3 region: CASSLGQGNYGYTF. Here the CDR3 DNA reads TGTGCCAGCAGCTTAGGCCAGGGCAACTATGGCTACACCTTC.

In this sample, this clone turned up a few times. The chain links TRBV7-9 to TRBJ1-6; the match to TRBD1 covers 7 bases. The V segment lost 3 bases and the J segment 9 bases; nucleotides outside the gene matches: 11. The CDR3 consists of 16 residues. CDR1 is SEHNR and CDR2 is FQNEAQ in the germline V gene (reference sequence). The CDR3 region is CASSLGGQLSGSPLHF. CDR3 nucleotide sequence: TGTGCCAGCAGCTTGGGGGGACAGTTGAGCGGTTCACCCCTCCACTTT.